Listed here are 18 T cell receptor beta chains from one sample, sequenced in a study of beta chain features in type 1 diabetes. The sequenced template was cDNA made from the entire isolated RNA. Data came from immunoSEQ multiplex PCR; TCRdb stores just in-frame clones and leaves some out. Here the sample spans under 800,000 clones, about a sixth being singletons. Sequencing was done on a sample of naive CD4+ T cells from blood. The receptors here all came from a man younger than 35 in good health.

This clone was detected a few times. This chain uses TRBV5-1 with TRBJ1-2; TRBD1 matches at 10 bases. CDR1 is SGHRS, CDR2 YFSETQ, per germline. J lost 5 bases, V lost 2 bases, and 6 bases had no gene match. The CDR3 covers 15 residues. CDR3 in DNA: TGCGCCAGCAGCTTCGGGACAGGGGTACGGTATGGCTACACCTTC. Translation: CASSFGTGVRYGYTF.

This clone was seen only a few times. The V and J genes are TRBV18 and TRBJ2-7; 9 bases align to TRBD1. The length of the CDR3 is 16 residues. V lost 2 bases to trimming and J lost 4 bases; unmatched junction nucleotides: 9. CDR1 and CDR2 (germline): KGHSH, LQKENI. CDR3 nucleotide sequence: TGTGCCAGCTCACCAATTGACAGGGGGGTAGCGTACGAGCAGTACTTC. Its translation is CASSPIDRGVAYEQYF.

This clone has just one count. CDR3 nucleotide sequence: TGTGCCAGCAGCGTAGGTCGTTTTAGCGGGATCTTTGACACCGGGGAGCTGTTTTTT. Translated: CASSVGRFSGIFDTGELFF. The chain has TRBV9 and TRBJ2-2; 8 nucleotides agree with TRBD2. This CDR3 spans 19 amino acids. V gave up 0 bases and J gave up 3 bases; unmatched junction bases: 13. CDR1 SGDLS and CDR2 YYNGEE come from the germline V gene.

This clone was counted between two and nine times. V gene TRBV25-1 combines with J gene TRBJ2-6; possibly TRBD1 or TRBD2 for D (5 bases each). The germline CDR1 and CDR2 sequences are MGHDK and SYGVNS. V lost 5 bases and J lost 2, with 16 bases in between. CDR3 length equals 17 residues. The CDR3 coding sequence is TGTGCCAGCAGTCCCACAGAGAGAGGGGCTGGGGCCAACGTCCTGACTTTC. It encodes CASSPTERGAGANVLTF. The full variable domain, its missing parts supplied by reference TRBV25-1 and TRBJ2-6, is EADIYQTPRYLVIGTGKKITLECSQTMGHDKMYWYQQDPGMELHLIHYSYGVNSTEKGDLSSESTVSRIRTEHFPLTLESARPSHTSQYLCASSPTERGAGANVLTFGAGSRLTVL.

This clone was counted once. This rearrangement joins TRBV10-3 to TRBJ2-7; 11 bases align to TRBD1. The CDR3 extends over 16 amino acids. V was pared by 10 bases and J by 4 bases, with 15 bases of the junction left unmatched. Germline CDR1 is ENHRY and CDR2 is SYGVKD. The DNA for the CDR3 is TGTGCCAGCTCTCCCCTCCGGACAGGGGGCATTTACGAGCAGTACTTC. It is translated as CASSPLRTGGIYEQYF.

CDR3 nucleotides: TGTGCCAGCAGTATCCGGGACAGGGTGTACGAGCAGTACTTC. Encoded protein: CASSIRDRVYEQYF. V usage is TRBV27 and J usage is TRBJ2-7, with 9 bases aligning to TRBD1. Germline V gene sequence: CDR1 MNHEY, CDR2 SMNVEV (reference sequence). Trimming cost V 5 bases and J 4 bases; bases outside gene matches: 6. The CDR3 totals 14 residues.

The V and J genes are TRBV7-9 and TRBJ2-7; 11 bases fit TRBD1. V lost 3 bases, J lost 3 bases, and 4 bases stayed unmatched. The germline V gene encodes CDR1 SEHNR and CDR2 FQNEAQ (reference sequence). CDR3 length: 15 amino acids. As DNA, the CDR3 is TGTGCCAGCAGCTTTGGACAGGGGGCTTACTACGAGCAGTACTTC. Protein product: CASSFGQGAYYEQYF.

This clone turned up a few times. The CDR3 protein is CASSPMGLQETQYF. DNA of the CDR3: TGCGCCAGCAGCCCTATGGGACTCCAAGAGACCCAGTACTTC. The chain links TRBV5-1 to TRBJ2-5; possibly TRBD2 for D (6 bases). Trimming pared 4 bases from V and 1 base from J, leaving 11 bases between. The CDR3 consists of 14 residues. CDR1 and CDR2 from the germline V gene are SGHRS and YFSETQ.

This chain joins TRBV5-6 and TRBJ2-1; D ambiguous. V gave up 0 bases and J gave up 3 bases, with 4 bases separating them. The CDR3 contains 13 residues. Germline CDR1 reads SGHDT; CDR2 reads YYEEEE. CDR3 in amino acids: CASSLALYNEQFF. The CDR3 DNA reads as TGTGCCAGCAGCTTGGCCCTCTACAATGAGCAGTTCTTC.

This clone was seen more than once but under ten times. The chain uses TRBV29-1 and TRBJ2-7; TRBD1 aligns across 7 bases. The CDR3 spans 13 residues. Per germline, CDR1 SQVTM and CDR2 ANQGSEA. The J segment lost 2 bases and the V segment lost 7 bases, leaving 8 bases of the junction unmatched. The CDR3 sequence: CSANRGVTYEQYF. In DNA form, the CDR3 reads TGCAGCGCCAACAGGGGAGTAACCTACGAGCAGTACTTC.

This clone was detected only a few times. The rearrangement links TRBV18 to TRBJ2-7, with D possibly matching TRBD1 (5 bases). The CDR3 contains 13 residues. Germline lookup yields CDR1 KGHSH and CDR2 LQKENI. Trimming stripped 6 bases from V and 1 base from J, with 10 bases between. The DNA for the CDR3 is TGTGCCAGCTCGAAGGACAAATCCTACGAGCAGTACTTC. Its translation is CASSKDKSYEQYF.

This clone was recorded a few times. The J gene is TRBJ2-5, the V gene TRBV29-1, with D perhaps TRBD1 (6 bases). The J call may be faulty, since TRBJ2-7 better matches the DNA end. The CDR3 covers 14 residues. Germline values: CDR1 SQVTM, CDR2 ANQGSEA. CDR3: CSVAGVGGGYEQYF. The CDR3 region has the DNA TGCAGCGTTGCGGGCGTTGGGGGCGGCTACGAGCAGTACTTC.

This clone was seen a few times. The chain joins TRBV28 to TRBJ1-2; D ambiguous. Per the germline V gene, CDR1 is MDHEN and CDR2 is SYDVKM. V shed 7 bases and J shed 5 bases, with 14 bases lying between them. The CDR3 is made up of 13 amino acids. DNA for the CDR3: TGTGCCAGCACCCTGGGAGGGTGGTATGGCTACACCTTC. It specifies CASTLGGWYGYTF.

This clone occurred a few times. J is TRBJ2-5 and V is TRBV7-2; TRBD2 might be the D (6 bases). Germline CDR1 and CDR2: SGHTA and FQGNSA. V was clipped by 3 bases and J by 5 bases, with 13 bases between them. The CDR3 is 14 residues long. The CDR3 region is CASSFRRDGETQYF. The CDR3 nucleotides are TGTGCCAGCAGCTTTAGGCGGGATGGGGAGACCCAGTACTTC.

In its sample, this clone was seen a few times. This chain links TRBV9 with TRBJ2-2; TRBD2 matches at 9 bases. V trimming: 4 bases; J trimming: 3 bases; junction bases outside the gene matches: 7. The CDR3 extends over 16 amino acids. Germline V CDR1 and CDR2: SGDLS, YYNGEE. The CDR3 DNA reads TGTGCCAGCAGCCCCACTAGCGGGCCCTACACCGGGGAGCTGTTTTTT. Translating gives CASSPTSGPYTGELFF. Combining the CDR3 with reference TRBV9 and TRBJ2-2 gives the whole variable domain DSGVTQTPKHLITATGQRVTLRCSPRSGDLSVYWYQQSLDQGLQFLIQYYNGEERAKGNILERFSAQQFPDLHSELNLSSLELGDSALYFCASSPTSGPYTGELFFGEGSRLTVL.

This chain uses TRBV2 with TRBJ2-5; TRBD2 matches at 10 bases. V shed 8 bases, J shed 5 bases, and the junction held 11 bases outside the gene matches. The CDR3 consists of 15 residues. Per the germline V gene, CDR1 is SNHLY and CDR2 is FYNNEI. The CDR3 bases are TGTGCCAGCGACAGTACTAGCGGGAAGGGGGAGACCCAGTACTTC. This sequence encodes CASDSTSGKGETQYF.

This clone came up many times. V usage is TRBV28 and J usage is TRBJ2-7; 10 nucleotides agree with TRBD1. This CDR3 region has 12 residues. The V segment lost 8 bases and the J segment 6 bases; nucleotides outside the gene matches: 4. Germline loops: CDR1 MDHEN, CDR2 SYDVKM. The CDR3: CASRDRGSEQYF. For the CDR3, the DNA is TGTGCCAGCCGGGACAGGGGCTCCGAGCAGTACTTC.

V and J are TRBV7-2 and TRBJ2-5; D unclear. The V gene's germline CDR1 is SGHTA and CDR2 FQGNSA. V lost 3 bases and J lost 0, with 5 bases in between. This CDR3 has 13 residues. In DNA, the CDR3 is TGTGCCAGCAGCTTCTCGTACCAAGAGACCCAGTACTTC. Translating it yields CASSFSYQETQYF.